This T cell receptor (beta chain) came from a study of tumor-infiltrating lymphocytes in primary liver carcinoma. Notes on this clonotype: What it binds is unknown. This may be a read error: a much more frequent sequence differs by one nucleotide.

Joint extraction of RNA and DNA used roughly 17-32 mg of bulk tissue that was unsorted. The patients carried chronic HBV infection and had received no treatment. Germline CDR1 is MNHNY and CDR2 is SVGAGI (reference sequence). This CDR3 contains 12 residues. Study outcomes and limitations: Compared with tumor region pairs, tumor-adjacent and tumor-blood pairs overlapped less.

Reverse transcription of 500 to 650 ng total RNA with a constant-region primer produced TCR beta cDNA. Nested multiplex PCR, run for three rounds with slightly modified ARM-PCR, yielded TCR beta libraries. Both of the initial two PCR rounds ran for 10 cycles and employed TRBV1-TRBV30 forward primers alongside a C-beta reverse primer. In TCRdb, the multiplex PCR reads were re-called with MiXCR into one record per CDR3 protein. The sample records roughly 100,000 distinct CDR3 sequences, under 70% being singletons. The sequencing input was liver tumor tissue from sampling region 2. This sample's subset: tumor region T2, inferior pole. The chain couples TRBV6-6 to TRBJ2-3, with TRBD1 as a possible D gene (6 bases). This clonotype originated in a woman aged 55-70 years with primary liver carcinoma and hepatitis B virus infection. The CDR3 loop is CVSSYGQSIGYF. In DNA, the CDR3 is TGTGTCAGCAGTTACGGACAGTCTATTGGGTATTTT.